The source of this T cell receptor beta chain is a study of T cell clones after liver transplantation. Here immunoSEQ multiplex PCR was the method, and the copy in TCRdb shows in-frame clones only, minus some. The table records some 75,000 clones, approximately 80% of them present only once. Germline V gene sequence: CDR1 SNHLY, CDR2 FYNNEI. Trimming removed 7 bases from V and 3 bases from J; junction bases left unmatched: 10. This CDR3 is built from 15 residues. Material: CD4+ T cells from blood, obtained before liver transplant. This sequence joins TRBV2 and TRBJ2-3, with 7 bases fitting TRBD1. This TCR was recovered from a human donor who received a liver transplant. The CDR3 DNA sequence: TGTGCCAGCAAACGACGGGACAGAGCGACAGATACGCAGTATTTT. This encodes CASKRRDRATDTQYF.